A selection of T cell receptor beta chains follows, all from one sample in a study of PD-L1 blockade in urothelial cancer. The assay was immunoSEQ multiplex PCR, and TCRdb's table has in-frame clones only and misses some. The sample holds 90,000 to 130,000 clones, 91% seen once. The sample in question was PBMCs, obtained around atezolizumab (anti-PD-L1) treatment. These receptors all stem from a man between 60 and 75 years old with urothelial cancer. CDR3s leave out the opening cysteine and the closing phenylalanine or tryptophan. Fields, in order: J gene, V gene, CDR3 protein.

TRBJ2-1 TRBV27 ASTPGPEGVRF
TRBJ2-3 TRBV7-8 ASSLVVGDTQY
TRBJ1-4 TRBV7-9 ASSSGQGGEKLF
TRBJ2-7 TRBV18 ASSPALGQGSYEQY
TRBJ2-1 TRBV11-2 ASSLGTSGIPSANEQF
TRBJ2-7 TRBV6-6 ASSFRDRGSYEQY
TRBJ1-2 TRBV7-9 ASSEGTGYRYT
TRBJ2-1 TRBV4-2 ASSPGLAGVGEQF
TRBJ1-1 TRBV10-3 AISEQDRGRGAF
TRBJ2-3 TRBV7-2 ASSLFLAADTQY
TRBJ1-5 TRBV19 ASRLGPDGQPQH
TRBJ1-6 TRBV5-5 ASSPLGQEIYNSPLH
TRBJ2-3 TRBV5-1 ASSRLAGGPDTQY
TRBJ1-1 TRBV30 AWSRSGQGAPEAF
TRBJ1-2 TRBV28 ASGYGTGGFGYT
TRBJ2-1 TRBV30 AWEQGSGSSGYNEQF
TRBJ2-3 TRBV19 ASSIEGPRGGRTDTQY
TRBJ1-6 TRBV9 ASSGQGRNSPLH
TRBJ2-1 TRBV27 ASSPSGRALF
TRBJ1-5 TRBV7-6 ASSSAPWGGDQPQH
TRBJ2-2 TRBV19 ASSKGRGVKETGELF
TRBJ1-4 TRBV28 ASSLNGGRREKLF
TRBJ2-5 TRBV7-7 ASSLGLAGAETQY
TRBJ2-3 TRBV2 ASSVDPGQGGTDTQY
TRBJ2-5 TRBV6-5 ASSYAAGEETQY
TRBJ2-5 TRBV5-1 ASSLGTSGGVGPETQY
TRBJ1-4 TRBV28 ASSYRGQGGEKLF
TRBJ2-2 TRBV2 ASSFSDNGELF
TRBJ2-7 TRBV7-2 ASSRLEGYEQY
TRBJ1-1 TRBV5-4 ASSPTRTGLNTEAF
TRBJ2-7 TRBV7-2 ASSLSGAAYEQY
TRBJ2-1 TRBV30 AWSVGRGNYNEQF